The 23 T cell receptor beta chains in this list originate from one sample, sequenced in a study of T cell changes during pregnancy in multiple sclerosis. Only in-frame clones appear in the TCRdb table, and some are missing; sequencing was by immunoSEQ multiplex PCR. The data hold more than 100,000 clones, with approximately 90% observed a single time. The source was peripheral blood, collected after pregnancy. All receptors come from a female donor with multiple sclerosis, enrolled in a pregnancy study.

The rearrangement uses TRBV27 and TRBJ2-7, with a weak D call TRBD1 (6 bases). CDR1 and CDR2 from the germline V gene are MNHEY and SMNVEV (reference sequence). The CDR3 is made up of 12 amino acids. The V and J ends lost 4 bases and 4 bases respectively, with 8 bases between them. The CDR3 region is CASSSQGYEQYF. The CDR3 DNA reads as TGTGCCAGCAGTTCACAGGGATACGAGCAGTACTTC.

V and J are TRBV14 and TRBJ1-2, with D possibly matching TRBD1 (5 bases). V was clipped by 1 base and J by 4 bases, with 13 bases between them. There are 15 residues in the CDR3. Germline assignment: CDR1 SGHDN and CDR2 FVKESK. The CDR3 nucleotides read TGTGCCAGCAGCCAAGGGACACCGTCCCCCTATGGCTACACCTTC. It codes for CASSQGTPSPYGYTF.

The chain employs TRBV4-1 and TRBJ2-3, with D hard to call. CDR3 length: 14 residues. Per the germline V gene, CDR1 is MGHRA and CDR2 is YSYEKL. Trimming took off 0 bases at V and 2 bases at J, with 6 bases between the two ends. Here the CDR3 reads CASSQELVTDTQYF. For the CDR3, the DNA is TGCGCCAGCAGCCAAGAATTAGTCACAGATACGCAGTATTTT.

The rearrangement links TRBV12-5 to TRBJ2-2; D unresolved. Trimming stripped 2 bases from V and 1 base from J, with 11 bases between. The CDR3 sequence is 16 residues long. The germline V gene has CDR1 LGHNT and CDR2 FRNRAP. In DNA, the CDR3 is TGTGCTAGTGGTTTGACGGTCGCAAGGAACACCGGGGAGCTGTTTTTT. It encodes CASGLTVARNTGELFF.

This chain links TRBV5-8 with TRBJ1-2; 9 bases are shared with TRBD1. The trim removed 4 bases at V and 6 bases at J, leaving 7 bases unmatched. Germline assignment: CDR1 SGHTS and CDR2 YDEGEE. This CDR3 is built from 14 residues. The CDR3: CASSVGTGKDGYTF. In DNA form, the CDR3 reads TGTGCCAGCAGCGTTGGGACAGGGAAGGATGGCTACACCTTC.

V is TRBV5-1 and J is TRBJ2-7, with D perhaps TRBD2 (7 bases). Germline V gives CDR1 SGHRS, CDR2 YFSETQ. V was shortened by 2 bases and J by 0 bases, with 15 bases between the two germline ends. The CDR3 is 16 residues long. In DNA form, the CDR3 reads TGCGCCAGCAGCTTATTGTGGGGAGGGGGCTCCTACGAGCAGTACTTC. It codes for CASSLLWGGGSYEQYF. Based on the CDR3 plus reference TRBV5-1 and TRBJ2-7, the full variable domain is KAGVTQTPRYLIKTRGQQVTLSCSPISGHRSVSWYQQTPGQGLQFLFEYFSETQRNKGNFPGRFSGRQFSNSRSEMNVSTLELGDSALYLCASSLLWGGGSYEQYFGPGTRLTVT.

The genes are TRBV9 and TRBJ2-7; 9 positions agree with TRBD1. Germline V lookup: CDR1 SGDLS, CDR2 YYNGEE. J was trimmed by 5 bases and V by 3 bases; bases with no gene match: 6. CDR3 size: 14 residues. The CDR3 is CASSAGQGFDEQYF. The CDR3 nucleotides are TGTGCCAGCAGCGCCGGACAGGGGTTCGACGAGCAGTACTTC. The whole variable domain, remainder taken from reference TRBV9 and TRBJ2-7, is DSGVTQTPKHLITATGQRVTLRCSPRSGDLSVYWYQQSLDQGLQFLIQYYNGEERAKGNILERFSAQQFPDLHSELNLSSLELGDSALYFCASSAGQGFDEQYFGPGTRLTVT.

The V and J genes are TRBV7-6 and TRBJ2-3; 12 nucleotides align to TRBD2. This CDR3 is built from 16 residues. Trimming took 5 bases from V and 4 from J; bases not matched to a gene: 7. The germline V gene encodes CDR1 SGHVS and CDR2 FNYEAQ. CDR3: CASSPLAGGGADTQYF. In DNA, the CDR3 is TGTGCCAGCAGCCCCCTAGCGGGGGGGGGAGCAGATACGCAGTATTTT.

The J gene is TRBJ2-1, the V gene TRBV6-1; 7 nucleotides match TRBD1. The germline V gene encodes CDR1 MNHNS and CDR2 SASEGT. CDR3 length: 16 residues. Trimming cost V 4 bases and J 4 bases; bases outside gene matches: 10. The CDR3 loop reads CASSGSGQKSYNEQFF. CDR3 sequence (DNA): TGTGCCAGCAGTGGATCGGGACAGAAAAGTTACAATGAGCAGTTCTTC.

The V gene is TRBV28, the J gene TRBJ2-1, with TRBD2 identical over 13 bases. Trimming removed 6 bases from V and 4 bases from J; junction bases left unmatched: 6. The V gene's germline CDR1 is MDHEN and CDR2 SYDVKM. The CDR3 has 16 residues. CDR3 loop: CASRPGTSGDYNEQFF. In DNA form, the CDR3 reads TGTGCCAGCAGGCCCGGGACTAGCGGGGATTACAATGAGCAGTTCTTC.

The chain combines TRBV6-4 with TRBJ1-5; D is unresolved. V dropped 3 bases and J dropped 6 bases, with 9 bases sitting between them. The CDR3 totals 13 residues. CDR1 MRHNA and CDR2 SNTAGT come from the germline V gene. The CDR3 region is CASSEGVTQPQHF. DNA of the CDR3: TGTGCCAGCAGTGAGGGAGTTACTCAGCCCCAGCATTTT.

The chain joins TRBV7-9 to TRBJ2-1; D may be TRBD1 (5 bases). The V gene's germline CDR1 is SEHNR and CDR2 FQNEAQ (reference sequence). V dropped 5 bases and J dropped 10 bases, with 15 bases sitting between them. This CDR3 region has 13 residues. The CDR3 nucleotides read TGTGCCAGCAGCCCCCCACAGGTTCCCGAGCAGTTCTTC. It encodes CASSPPQVPEQFF.

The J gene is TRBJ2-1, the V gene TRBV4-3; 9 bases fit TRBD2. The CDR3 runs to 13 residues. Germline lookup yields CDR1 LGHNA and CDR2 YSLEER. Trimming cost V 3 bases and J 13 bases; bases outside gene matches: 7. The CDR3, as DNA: TGCGCCAGCAGCCAGGAGCGGGGGGTGAGACAGTTCTTC. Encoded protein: CASSQERGVRQFF.

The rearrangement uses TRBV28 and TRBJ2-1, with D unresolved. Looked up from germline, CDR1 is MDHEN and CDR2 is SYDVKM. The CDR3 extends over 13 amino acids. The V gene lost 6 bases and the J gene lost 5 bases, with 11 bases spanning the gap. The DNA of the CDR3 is TGTGCCAGCAGGGGCCCGGCCCACAATGAGCAGTTCTTC. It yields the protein CASRGPAHNEQFF. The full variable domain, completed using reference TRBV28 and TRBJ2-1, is DVKVTQSSRYLVKRTGEKVFLECVQDMDHENMFWYRQDPGLGLRLIYFSYDVKMKEKGDIPEGYSVSREKKERFSLILESASTNQTSMYLCASRGPAHNEQFFGPGTRLTVL.

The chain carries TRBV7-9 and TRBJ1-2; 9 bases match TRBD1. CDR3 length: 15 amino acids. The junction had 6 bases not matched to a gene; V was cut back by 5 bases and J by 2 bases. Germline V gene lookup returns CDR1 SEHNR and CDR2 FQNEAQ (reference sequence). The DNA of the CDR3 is TGTGCCAGCAGCCCCTCAGGGACAGGGAACTATGGCTACACCTTC. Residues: CASSPSGTGNYGYTF. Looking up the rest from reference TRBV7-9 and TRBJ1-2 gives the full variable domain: DTGVSQNPRHKITKRGQNVTFRCDPISEHNRLYWYRQTLGQGPEFLTYFQNEAQLEKSRLLSDRFSAERPKGSFSTLEIQRTEQGDSAMYLCASSPSGTGNYGYTFGSGTRLTVV.

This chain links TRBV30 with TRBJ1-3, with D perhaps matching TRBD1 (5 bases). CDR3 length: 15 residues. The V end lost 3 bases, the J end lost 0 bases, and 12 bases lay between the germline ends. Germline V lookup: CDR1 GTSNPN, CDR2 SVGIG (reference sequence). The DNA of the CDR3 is TGTGCCTGGAGCGGGGGGAGGGCCTCTGGAAACACCATATATTTT. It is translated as CAWSGGRASGNTIYF. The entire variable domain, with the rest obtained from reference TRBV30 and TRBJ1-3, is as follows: SQTIHQWPATLVQPVGSPLSLECTVEGTSNPNLYWYRQAAGRGLQLLFYSVGIGQISSEVPQNLSASRPQDRQFILSSKKLLLSDSGFYLCAWSGGRASGNTIYFGEGSWLTVV.

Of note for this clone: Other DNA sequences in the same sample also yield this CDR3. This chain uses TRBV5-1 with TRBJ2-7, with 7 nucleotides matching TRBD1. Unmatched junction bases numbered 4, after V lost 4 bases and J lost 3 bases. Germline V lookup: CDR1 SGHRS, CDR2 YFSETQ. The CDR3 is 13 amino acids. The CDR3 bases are TGCGCCAGCAGCCTGGGACAGTTCTACGAGCAGTACTTC. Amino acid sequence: CASSLGQFYEQYF.

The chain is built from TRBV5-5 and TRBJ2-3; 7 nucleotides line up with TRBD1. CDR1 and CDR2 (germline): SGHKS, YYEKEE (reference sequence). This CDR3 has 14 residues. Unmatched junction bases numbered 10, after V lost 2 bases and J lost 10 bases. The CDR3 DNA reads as TGTGCCAGCAGCTTAATAAGGGGGCCCACGGCGCAGTATTTT. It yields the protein CASSLIRGPTAQYF.

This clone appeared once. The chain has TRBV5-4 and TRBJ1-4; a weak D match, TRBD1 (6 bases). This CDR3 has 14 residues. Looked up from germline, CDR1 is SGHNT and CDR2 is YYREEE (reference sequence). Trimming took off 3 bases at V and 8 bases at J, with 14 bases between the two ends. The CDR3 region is CASSSQGSGEKLFF. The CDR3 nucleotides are TGTGCCAGCAGCTCTCAGGGGAGCGGCGAAAAACTGTTTTTT.

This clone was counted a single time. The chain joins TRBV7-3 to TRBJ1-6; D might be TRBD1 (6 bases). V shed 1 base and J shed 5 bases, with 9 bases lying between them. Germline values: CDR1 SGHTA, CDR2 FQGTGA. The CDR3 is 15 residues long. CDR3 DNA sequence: TGTGCCAGCAGCTTAAGAGGACAGAATAATTCACCCCTCCACTTT. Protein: CASSLRGQNNSPLHF.

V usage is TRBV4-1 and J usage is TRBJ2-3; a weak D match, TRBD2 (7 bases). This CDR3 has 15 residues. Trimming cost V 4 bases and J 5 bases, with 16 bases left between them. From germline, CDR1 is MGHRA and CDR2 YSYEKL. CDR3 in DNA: TGCGCCAGCAGCCTACAGGGAGGGATGGGAGATACGCAGTATTTT. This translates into CASSLQGGMGDTQYF.

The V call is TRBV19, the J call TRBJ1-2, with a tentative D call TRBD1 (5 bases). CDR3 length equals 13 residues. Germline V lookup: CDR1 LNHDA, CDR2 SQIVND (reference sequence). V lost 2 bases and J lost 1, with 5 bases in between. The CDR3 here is CASSIQGNYGYTF. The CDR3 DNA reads TGTGCCAGTAGTATACAGGGTAACTATGGCTACACCTTC.

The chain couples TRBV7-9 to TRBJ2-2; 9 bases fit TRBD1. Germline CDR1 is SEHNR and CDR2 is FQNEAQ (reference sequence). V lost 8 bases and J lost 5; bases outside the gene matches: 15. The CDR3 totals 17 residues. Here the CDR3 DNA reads TGTGCCAGCCGACTAGCCCGTGGACAGGGGCGTACCGGGGAGCTGTTTTTT. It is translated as CASRLARGQGRTGELFF. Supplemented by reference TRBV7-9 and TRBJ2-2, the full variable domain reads DTGVSQNPRHKITKRGQNVTFRCDPISEHNRLYWYRQTLGQGPEFLTYFQNEAQLEKSRLLSDRFSAERPKGSFSTLEIQRTEQGDSAMYLCASRLARGQGRTGELFFGEGSRLTVL.